The 4 T cell receptor beta chains presented below share a single source sample, sequenced in a study of molecular identifiers for immune sequencing clone quantification (dated by TCRdb to the late 2010s). Library prep was done by PCR. Sequencing used an Illumina HiSeq 4000. The raw public reads went through TCRdb reprocessing: fastp at Q25, MiXCR clone calling, in-frame beta chains kept. Each entry is one CDR3 protein sequence, shown with its most common DNA and genes. The sample table contains tens of thousands of distinct CDR3 sequences; only one count was recorded for 19% of them. Of the sample, 1.4% is held by the ten largest clones. The sample was naive CD8+ T cells from blood, with Jurkat cell RNA spiked in. In the paper's terms, the cell subset or site label means: FACS-sorted CD8+CD4-CCR7+CD45RA+ naive T cells. The receptors stem from a human donor in good health. Some libraries in this study had Jurkat cell RNA spiked in.

This clonotype came up many times. This chain connects TRBV6-1 to TRBJ2-6, with TRBD1 matching over 7 bases. CDR1 and CDR2 from the germline V gene are MNHNS and SASEGT. The CDR3 is made up of 15 amino acids. V was clipped by 11 bases and J by 0 bases; unmatched bases: 7. The CDR3 here is CALGQLSSGANVLTF. DNA for the CDR3: TGTGCCCTGGGACAGCTTTCCTCTGGGGCCAACGTCCTGACTTTC.

This clonotype was seen ten or more times. The chain joins TRBV24-1 to TRBJ2-1; a possible D gene is TRBD2 (5 bases). Trimming removed 0 bases from V and 7 bases from J, with 9 bases in between. The CDR3 extends over 14 amino acids. CDR1 is KGHDR and CDR2 is SFDVKD in the germline V gene. This chain's CDR3 is CATSDLTSLNEQFF. Here the CDR3 DNA reads TGTGCCACCAGTGATTTGACTAGTTTGAATGAGCAGTTCTTC.

In its sample, this clonotype was seen many times. The chain recombines TRBV19 with TRBJ2-1; 10 bases are a match to TRBD2. Germline assignment: CDR1 LNHDA and CDR2 SQIVND (reference sequence). The CDR3 spans 15 residues. J lost 10 bases, V lost 11 bases, and 17 bases had no gene match. The CDR3 sequence is CASSSGTSVLREQFF. CDR3 nucleotides: TGTGCCTCCAGTTCCGGGACTAGCGTACTTAGGGAGCAGTTCTTC.

This clonotype was counted ten times or more. The V and J genes are TRBV6-5 and TRBJ1-1, with 7 bases that match TRBD1. V gave up 1 base and J gave up 1 base; unmatched junction bases: 0. The CDR3 sequence is 14 residues long. Germline values: CDR1 MNHEY, CDR2 SVGAGI. As DNA, the CDR3 is TGTGCCAGCAGTTACTGGACAGGGAACACTGAAGCTTTCTTT. Translated: CASSYWTGNTEAFF.